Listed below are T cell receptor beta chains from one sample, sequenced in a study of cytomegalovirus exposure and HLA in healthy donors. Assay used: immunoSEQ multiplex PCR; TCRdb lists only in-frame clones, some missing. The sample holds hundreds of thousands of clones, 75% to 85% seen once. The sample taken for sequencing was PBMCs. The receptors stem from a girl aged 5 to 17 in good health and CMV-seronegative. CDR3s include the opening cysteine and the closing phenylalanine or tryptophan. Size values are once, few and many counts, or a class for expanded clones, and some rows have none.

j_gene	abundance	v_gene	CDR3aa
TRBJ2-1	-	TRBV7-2	CASSPPGVGRAHNEQFF
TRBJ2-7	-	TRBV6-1	CASDGLAGAAQYF
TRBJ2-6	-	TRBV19	CATRGHQTSGANVLTF
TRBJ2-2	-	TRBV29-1	CSVKGGANTGELFF
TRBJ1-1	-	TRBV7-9	CASLWQGSNTEAFF
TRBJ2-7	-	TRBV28	CASSLGRAGLATYEQYF
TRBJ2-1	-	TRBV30	CAWRARAGVGPYNEQFF
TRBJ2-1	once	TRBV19	CASNVIAGARNEQFF
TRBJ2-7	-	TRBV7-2	CANSLTGGIYEQYF
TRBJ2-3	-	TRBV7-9	CASSAWASGSVVRYTQYF
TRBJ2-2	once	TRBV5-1	CASSLGATGELFF
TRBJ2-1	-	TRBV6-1	CASSERARGLAGGNNEQFF
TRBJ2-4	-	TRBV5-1	CASSLELLLAPQYF
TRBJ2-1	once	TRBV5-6	CASSLEVTSGTDEQFF
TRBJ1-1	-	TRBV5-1	CASGLDRPMNTEAFF
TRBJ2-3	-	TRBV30	CAWSDQGGTDTQYF
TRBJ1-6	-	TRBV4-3	CASSQDSNRGRYTSSPLHF
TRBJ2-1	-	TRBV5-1	CASSGTGVVDEQFF
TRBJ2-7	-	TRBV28	CASSSGKGWEVYEQYF
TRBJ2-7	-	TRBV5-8	CASSLGRNLLRYEQYF
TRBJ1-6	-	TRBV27	CASSLQGWNSPLHF
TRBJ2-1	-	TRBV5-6	CASSLGLAGGLRNEQFF
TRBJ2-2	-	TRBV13	CASSYRTGGTSGELFF
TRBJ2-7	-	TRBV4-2	CASSPSSGAGYEQYF
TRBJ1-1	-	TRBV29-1	CSVVPFPEAFF
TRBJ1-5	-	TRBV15	CATSRETGGKQPQHF
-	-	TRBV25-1	CASHATGSRGYEQYF
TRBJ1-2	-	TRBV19	CASSIRDFYGYTF
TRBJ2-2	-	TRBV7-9	CASSLAGATGELFF
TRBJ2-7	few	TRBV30	CAGSSGGTYEQYF
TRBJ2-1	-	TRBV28	CASSLGQGPEQFF
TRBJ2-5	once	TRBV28	CASRRTSGRGAQETQYF
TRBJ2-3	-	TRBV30	CAWRLGKETGTQYF
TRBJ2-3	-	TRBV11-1	CASSLSRIDRPGNTQYF
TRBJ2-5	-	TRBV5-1	CASTERGGQQETQYF
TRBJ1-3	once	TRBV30	CAWSPPHGGRDTIYF
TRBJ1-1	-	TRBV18	CASSPRPDSRATEAFF
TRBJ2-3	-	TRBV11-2	CASSLASGGGLWVQYF
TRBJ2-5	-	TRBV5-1	CASSLGATAGAQYF
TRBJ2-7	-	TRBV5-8	CASSLTGASYEQYF
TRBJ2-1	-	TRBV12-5	CASGLTLRAGGDKNEQFF
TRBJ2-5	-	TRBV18	CASSPLEQQTQYF
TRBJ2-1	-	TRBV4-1	CASSQKGGGIGYNEQFF
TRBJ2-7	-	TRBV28	CASSTSGGDRDTYEQYF
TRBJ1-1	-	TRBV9	CASSEGTTGFTEAFF
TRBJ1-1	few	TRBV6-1	CASQGYMNTEAFF
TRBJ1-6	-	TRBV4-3	CASSQDGTPGSPLHF
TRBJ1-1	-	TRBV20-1	CSARTVAFF
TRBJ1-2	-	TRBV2	CASSLLRGQGVGTF
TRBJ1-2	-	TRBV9	CASSVEPDRNYGYTF
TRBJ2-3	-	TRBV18	CASSPGTGRSTDTQYF
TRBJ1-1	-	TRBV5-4	CASSPISWDSEAFF